The next 19 T cell receptor beta chains were all read from a single sample in a study of post-analysis software for immune sequencing data. Built from TCR beta cDNA, the libraries had unique molecular identifiers in them. TCRdb ran MiXCR on the PCR reads and lists one entry per CDR3 protein. The top ten clones hold less than 8% of a sample with 350,000 to 500,000 distinct CDR3 sequences, approximately 38% of them seen once. Study-wide results and limits: When patients were compared with controls, four to six TRBV segments were more frequent, TRBV5-6, TRBV5-1 and TRBV20-1 among them.

The antigens of these receptors remain unknown. The sequenced sample consisted of blood. These TCRs come from a girl aged 2-10 years with multiple sclerosis.

V usage is TRBV20-1 and J usage is TRBJ2-1; D is perhaps TRBD2 (6 bases). Germline CDR1 is DFQATT and CDR2 is SNEGSKA (reference sequence). The CDR3 length is 14 residues. The V and J ends lost 0 bases and 3 bases respectively, with 9 bases between them. CDR3 residues: CSAREGGDYNEQFF. Here the CDR3 DNA reads TGCAGTGCTAGAGAGGGCGGGGACTACAATGAGCAGTTCTTC.

The chain combines TRBV20-1 with TRBJ2-3; no reliable D call. CDR1 and CDR2 from the germline V gene are DFQATT and SNEGSKA (reference sequence). This CDR3 comprises 14 residues. V shed 1 base and J shed 2 bases, with 10 bases lying between them. CDR3 in DNA: TGCAGTGCTAGAGTTTCCGGGTTCACAGATACGCAGTATTTT. Protein product: CSARVSGFTDTQYF.

V gene TRBV29-1 combines with J gene TRBJ2-1; unclear D gene. V lost 7 bases, J lost 0 bases, and 13 bases lay in between. This CDR3 contains 14 residues. The germline V gene encodes CDR1 SQVTM and CDR2 ANQGSEA. As DNA, the CDR3 is TGCAGCGCCCGCGGCTCTCGCTCCTACAATGAGCAGTTCTTC. Protein: CSARGSRSYNEQFF.

Only a few counts were recorded for this clonotype. V gene TRBV20-1 combines with J gene TRBJ1-6; tentative D call: TRBD1 (5 bases). The germline V and J ends were trimmed by 3 bases and 7 bases, with 13 bases remaining between them. Germline CDR1 is DFQATT and CDR2 is SNEGSKA (reference sequence). The CDR3 has 14 amino acids. The CDR3 here is CSASVQGRNSPLHF. CDR3 nucleotide sequence: TGCAGTGCTAGCGTGCAGGGCAGGAATTCACCCCTCCACTTT.

The genes are TRBV9 and TRBJ2-3; D is unresolved. The V and J ends lost 0 bases and 6 bases respectively, with 11 bases between them. This CDR3 comprises 14 residues. Germline lookup yields CDR1 SGDLS and CDR2 YYNGEE. The CDR3 reads CASSVARSRDTQYF. Written as DNA, the CDR3 is TGTGCCAGCAGCGTAGCTAGGTCTAGGGATACGCAGTATTTT.

This clonotype has just one count. The gene calls are TRBV5-1 and TRBJ2-7, with D hard to call. This CDR3 is 15 amino acids long. Germline CDR1 SGHRS, CDR2 YFSETQ. Trimming took 0 bases from V and 3 from J, leaving 13 bases between them. For the CDR3, the DNA is TGCGCCAGCAGCTTGGTTTTAGGCCAAAACTACGAGCAGTACTTC. It translates to CASSLVLGQNYEQYF.

This clonotype was seen more than once but under ten times. The rearrangement joins TRBV6-1 to TRBJ2-1; TRBD2 matches at 12 bases. The CDR3 runs to 18 residues. Per germline, CDR1 MNHNS and CDR2 SASEGT. V trimming: 8 bases; J trimming: 2 bases; junction bases outside the gene matches: 13. CDR3 in DNA: TGTGCCAGCGACCTGGGCGCTAGCGGGAGGGGTACCTACAATGAGCAGTTCTTC. Its translation: CASDLGASGRGTYNEQFF.

The rearrangement links TRBV10-3 to TRBJ2-4; D might be TRBD1 or TRBD2, each matching 5 bases. The V end was cut by 5 bases, the J end by 9 bases, with 23 bases between. Looked up from germline, CDR1 is ENHRY and CDR2 is SYGVKD. The CDR3 extends over 16 amino acids. The CDR3 DNA reads TGTGCCATCAGTCCCGGCAGGGAAGGGACCCGAATCATTCAGTACTTC. Its protein is CAISPGREGTRIIQYF.

The chain recombines TRBV5-1 with TRBJ2-5; 11 bases align to TRBD1. Trimming took 2 bases from V and 3 from J; bases not matched to a gene: 6. Germline CDR1 and CDR2: SGHRS and YFSETQ. The length of the CDR3 is 16 residues. CDR3 in DNA: TGCGCCAGCAGCTTAAGACCGGGACAGGGGGAAGAGACCCAGTACTTC. Translated, it gives CASSLRPGQGEETQYF.

The chain recombines TRBV28 with TRBJ2-7; D uncertain. V lost 6 bases and J 4 bases, leaving 10 bases between the germline ends. CDR1 MDHEN and CDR2 SYDVKM come from the germline V gene. The CDR3 has 12 amino acids. Written as DNA, the CDR3 is TGTGCCAGCAGGGACCCTTCGTACGAGCAGTACTTC. This translates into CASRDPSYEQYF. Drawing the rest from reference TRBV28 and TRBJ2-7, the complete variable domain is DVKVTQSSRYLVKRTGEKVFLECVQDMDHENMFWYRQDPGLGLRLIYFSYDVKMKEKGDIPEGYSVSREKKERFSLILESASTNQTSMYLCASRDPSYEQYFGPGTRLTVT.

The V call is TRBV5-1, the J call TRBJ1-2; the D gene is possibly TRBD1 (5 bases). Trimming shortened V by 0 bases and J by 4 bases, and 13 bases separated the two germline ends. Germline assignment: CDR1 SGHRS and CDR2 YFSETQ. CDR3 length: 15 residues. The CDR3, as DNA: TGCGCCAGCAGCTTGGTTGCGGGGCAGAGCTATGGCTACACCTTC. This encodes CASSLVAGQSYGYTF. Complete variable domain (other parts from reference TRBV5-1 and TRBJ1-2): KAGVTQTPRYLIKTRGQQVTLSCSPISGHRSVSWYQQTPGQGLQFLFEYFSETQRNKGNFPGRFSGRQFSNSRSEMNVSTLELGDSALYLCASSLVAGQSYGYTFGSGTRLTVV.

This rearrangement joins TRBV7-2 to TRBJ2-1; D remains unclear. V was cut by 3 bases and J by 4 bases, with 7 bases left in between. This CDR3 spans 13 amino acids. The V gene's germline CDR1 is SGHTA and CDR2 FQGNSA. CDR3 DNA: TGTGCCAGCAGCTTGACCAGGTACAATGAGCAGTTCTTC. As protein: CASSLTRYNEQFF.

This clonotype was seen a handful of times. The V gene is TRBV5-5, the J gene TRBJ2-7; D remains ambiguous. Germline CDR1 and CDR2: SGHKS and YYEKEE (reference sequence). This CDR3 contains 14 residues. The V end lost 4 bases, the J end lost 3 bases, and 14 bases lay between the germline ends. CDR3 sequence: CASSRWTQNYEQYF. Written as DNA, the CDR3 is TGTGCCAGCAGCCGATGGACCCAGAACTACGAGCAGTACTTC.

This chain uses TRBV7-9 with TRBJ1-1; no definite D call. In germline, CDR1 is SEHNR, CDR2 FQNEAQ (reference sequence). CDR3 length: 15 residues. Deletions cut 1 base from V and 3 bases from J, with 12 bases between. CDR3 nucleotides: TGTGCCAGCAGCTTAGGAAGGGTAAGGGACACTGAAGCTTTCTTT. Translating it yields CASSLGRVRDTEAFF.

The rearrangement uses TRBV7-9 and TRBJ2-4, with 8 nucleotides matching TRBD2. The V and J ends lost 5 bases and 3 bases, in that order; junction bases with no gene match: 6. The CDR3 sequence is 15 residues long. Germline V gene sequence: CDR1 SEHNR, CDR2 FQNEAQ (reference sequence). The CDR3 DNA reads as TGTGCCAGCAGCCTAACTCGGGGGGGCAAAAACATTCAGTACTTC. It specifies CASSLTRGGKNIQYF.

The chain has TRBV5-8 and TRBJ2-4; D may be TRBD1 or TRBD2 (5 bases each). The germline V gene encodes CDR1 SGHTS and CDR2 YDEGEE. The CDR3 loop spans 17 amino acids. V was clipped by 4 bases and J by 2 bases, with 19 bases between them. CDR3 nucleotides: TGTGCCAGCAGCCTCCGGCCCTACCCGGGACCCAAAAACATTCAGTACTTC. Its protein is CASSLRPYPGPKNIQYF.

There are a few counts of this clonotype. The V gene is TRBV12-3 or TRBV12-4, the J gene TRBJ2-7; 9 bases match TRBD1. The trim removed 4 bases at V and 5 bases at J, leaving 9 bases unmatched. The CDR3 runs to 15 residues. CDR3 residues: CASSSPGTGSHEQYF. As DNA, the CDR3 is TGTGCCAGCAGTTCCCCCGGGACAGGGTCACACGAGCAGTACTTC.

The genes are TRBV28 and TRBJ1-2, with TRBD1 as a possible D gene (6 bases). The CDR3 is 16 residues long. Between the trimmed V and J ends, which lost 6 bases and 3 bases, there was a span of 20 bases. The germline V gene encodes CDR1 MDHEN and CDR2 SYDVKM. CDR3 residues: CASSLPDSLPYYGYTF. CDR3 DNA: TGTGCCAGCAGCTTACCGGACAGCCTACCTTACTATGGCTACACCTTC.

This sequence joins TRBV7-6 and TRBJ1-1; D is undetermined. The ends were cut back, 2 bases at V and 1 base at J, with 8 bases in the middle. Germline assignment: CDR1 SGHVS and CDR2 FNYEAQ. The CDR3 extends over 14 amino acids. The CDR3 DNA reads as TGTGCCAGCAGCTTATCGATCAGGAACACTGAAGCTTTCTTT. Translation: CASSLSIRNTEAFF.